The 18 T cell receptor beta chains below were found in one sample sequenced in a study of blood T cell repertoires in COVID-19. The protocol was immunoSEQ multiplex PCR, while the TCRdb copy is restricted to in-frame clones and leaves out a portion. The sample has roughly 380,000 clones, roughly nine tenths seen once; the top ten hold 2.5% to 3.5%. Source material: PBMCs or T cells enriched from blood (not recorded which). The source is a woman younger than 45 who had recovered from COVID-19.

The chain is built from TRBV28 and TRBJ1-4; D ambiguous. The V gene's germline CDR1 is MDHEN and CDR2 SYDVKM. The CDR3 is 11 amino acids. V was pared by 3 bases and J by 10 bases, with 6 bases between. The CDR3 spells CASSFGVKLFF. DNA of the CDR3: TGTGCCAGCAGTTTCGGGGTAAAACTGTTTTTT.

In this sample, this clone turned up a few times. This sequence joins TRBV5-1 and TRBJ1-5; D is perhaps TRBD1 (5 bases). V was cut by 0 bases and J by 6 bases, with 7 bases left in between. The CDR3 contains 13 residues. Germline V CDR1 and CDR2: SGHRS, YFSETQ. CDR3 protein: CASSLGGGQPQHF. The CDR3 DNA reads TGCGCCAGCAGCTTGGGGGGCGGTCAGCCCCAGCATTTT.

This clone appeared a few times. This rearrangement joins TRBV12-5 to TRBJ1-1; D is uncertain. With 1 base removed from V and 3 bases from J, the gap between germline ends came to 9 bases. CDR3 length: 14 residues. Per the germline V gene, CDR1 is LGHNT and CDR2 is FRNRAP. CDR3 bases: TGTGCTAGTGGTTTGGCCGAGGGTCACACTGAAGCTTTCTTT. Its protein product is CASGLAEGHTEAFF.

This clone was seen once. The chain is built from TRBV3-1 (or the pseudogene TRBV3-2) and TRBJ1-1; 7 bases match TRBD1. CDR1 LGHDT and CDR2 YNNKEL come from the germline V gene (reference sequence). The CDR3 loop spans 14 amino acids. With 0 bases clipped from V and 10 bases from J, the junction kept 8 bases outside the gene matches. Here the CDR3 DNA reads TGTGCCAGCAGCCAAGAAGTAGGGGGCGGCGGAGCTTTCTTT. Its protein is CASSQEVGGGGAFF.

Comment on this clone: The sample contains more than one DNA sequence encoding this CDR3. V usage is TRBV28 and J usage is TRBJ1-1; D unclear. CDR1 is MDHEN, CDR2 SYDVKM, per germline. V lost 8 bases and J lost 4, with 8 bases in between. The CDR3 is made up of 11 amino acids. DNA for the CDR3: TGTGCCAGCGCCCGGGGCACTGAAGCTTTCTTT. As protein: CASARGTEAFF.

The chain employs TRBV15 and TRBJ1-3; D is unresolved. The CDR3 runs 15 residues. Trimming took off 6 bases at V and 0 bases at J, with 12 bases between the two ends. Germline loops: CDR1 LNHNV, CDR2 YYDKDF (reference sequence). CDR3 sequence: CATSEFPYSGNTIYF. DNA for the CDR3: TGTGCCACCAGTGAGTTCCCGTACTCTGGAAACACCATATATTTT.

This clone was found once. This chain's CDR3 is CASSYTGEKLFF. The CDR3 DNA is TGTGCCAGCAGTTACACAGGTGAAAAACTGTTTTTT. The J gene is TRBJ1-4, the V gene TRBV6-5, with a weak D call TRBD1 (5 bases). Germline lookup yields CDR1 MNHEY and CDR2 SVGAGI. This CDR3 comprises 12 residues. With 2 bases removed from V and 7 bases from J, the gap between germline ends came to 5 bases.

The V and J genes are TRBV19 and TRBJ1-2; TRBD1 agrees at 7 bases. The CDR3 has 16 amino acids. Germline V lookup: CDR1 LNHDA, CDR2 SQIVND (reference sequence). V lost 4 bases to trimming and J lost 4 bases; unmatched junction nucleotides: 12. CDR3 coding DNA: TGTGCCAGTAGTAGGTCGGGACAGTTCTTTAGCTATGGCTACACCTTC. This codes for CASSRSGQFFSYGYTF.

This chain joins TRBV13 and TRBJ2-7; tentatively, D is TRBD1 (5 bases). The CDR3 loop spans 12 amino acids. Germline assignment: CDR1 PRHDT and CDR2 FYEKMQ (reference sequence). Trimming cost V 5 bases and J 3 bases, with 8 bases left between them. The CDR3 DNA follows: TGTGCCAGCAGCGTCAGGGACTACGAGCAGTACTTC. It yields the protein CASSVRDYEQYF.

V and J are TRBV12-3 or TRBV12-4 and TRBJ1-2; weak D call: TRBD1 (6 bases). Between the trimmed V and J ends, which lost 7 bases and 4 bases, there was a span of 13 bases. This CDR3 has 13 residues. This chain's CDR3 is CASTRTAAYGYTF. Written as DNA, the CDR3 is TGTGCCAGCACCCGGACAGCAGCCTATGGCTACACCTTC.

This chain uses TRBV2 with TRBJ1-6; no firm D call. This CDR3 has 14 residues. CDR1 and CDR2 from the germline V gene are SNHLY and FYNNEI. The ends were cut back, 2 bases at V and 7 bases at J, with 9 bases in the middle. The CDR3 loop is CASSEYRVNSPLHF. The DNA of the CDR3 is TGTGCCAGCAGTGAATACCGGGTCAATTCACCCCTCCACTTT.

The chain has TRBV6-5 and TRBJ2-7; 13 bases match TRBD2. CDR1 MNHEY and CDR2 SVGAGI come from the germline V gene. Trimming cost V 5 bases and J 4 bases; bases outside gene matches: 5. This CDR3 comprises 15 residues. CDR3 protein: CASSTTSGGLYEQYF. In nucleotides, the CDR3 is TGTGCCAGCAGTACGACTAGCGGGGGGTTGTACGAGCAGTACTTC.

This clone was found once. The CDR3 sequence: CASSLDAGDSYEQYF. The CDR3 DNA is TGTGCCAGCAGCTTAGATGCGGGAGACTCCTACGAGCAGTACTTC. The chain links TRBV7-9 to TRBJ2-7; TRBD2 agrees at 7 bases. The CDR3 totals 15 residues. From germline, CDR1 is SEHNR and CDR2 FQNEAQ (reference sequence). V dropped 1 base and J dropped 0; count of bases not matched to a gene: 3.

V gene TRBV18 combines with J gene TRBJ1-1, with TRBD1 identical over 7 bases. The CDR3 loop spans 14 amino acids. Germline lookup yields CDR1 KGHSH and CDR2 LQKENI. J gave up 0 bases and V 3 bases, and 1 base lay outside the gene matches. The DNA for the CDR3 is TGTGCCAGCTCACCTACAGGGGTGAACACTGAAGCTTTCTTT. It translates to CASSPTGVNTEAFF.

The chain links TRBV18 to TRBJ1-4; TRBD1 matches 10 bases. The CDR3 is 13 amino acids. Trimming at V came to 8 bases and at J to 7 bases, leaving 4 bases not matched to a gene. CDR1 and CDR2 (germline): KGHSH, LQKENI. This chain's CDR3 is CASAGTGVEKLFF. The CDR3 coding sequence is TGTGCCAGCGCCGGGACAGGGGTTGAAAAACTGTTTTTT.

V is TRBV15 and J is TRBJ2-7, with D maybe TRBD1 (5 bases). CDR1 is LNHNV, CDR2 YYDKDF, per germline (reference sequence). The CDR3 has 15 residues. V lost 1 base and J lost 5, with 15 bases in between. In DNA form, the CDR3 reads TGTGCCACCAGCAGAGGGATGGGCCCAGGGAACGAGCAGTACTTC. Translating gives CATSRGMGPGNEQYF.

The chain is built from TRBV24-1 and TRBJ1-1; D perhaps matches TRBD1 (5 bases). V was clipped by 12 bases and J by 1 base, with 11 bases between them. The CDR3 totals 12 residues. Per germline, CDR1 KGHDR and CDR2 SFDVKD. The CDR3 DNA reads TGTGCCGCGGGGGGTCCGAACACTGAAGCTTTCTTT. Its protein product is CAAGGPNTEAFF.

The rearrangement joins TRBV4-1 to TRBJ1-5, with TRBD1 matching over 10 bases. In germline, CDR1 is MGHRA, CDR2 YSYEKL. The CDR3 covers 18 residues. The junction had 12 bases not matched to a gene; V was cut back by 0 bases and J by 7 bases. The CDR3 loop reads CASSQDGPGQGVRQPQHF. Here the CDR3 DNA reads TGCGCCAGCAGCCAAGATGGGCCCGGACAGGGGGTAAGGCAGCCCCAGCATTTT.